The sequence of this T cell receptor beta chain was determined in a study of T cells in localized non-small cell lung cancer. Germline CDR1 is MDHEN and CDR2 is SYDVKM. Unmatched junction bases numbered 13, after V lost 3 bases and J lost 8 bases. The CDR3 contains 17 residues. Concerning this clone itself: Its antigen is unknown.

Whole-study results and caveats: Adjacent lung tissue had a median around 50 of the top 100 clones found in the tumor. Heterogeneity remains possible, as sequencing covered one tumor region only.

The protocol was immunoSEQ multiplex PCR, while the TCRdb copy is restricted to in-frame clones and leaves out a portion. Of around 40,000 clones listed, approximately 83% were seen once; the top ten hold around 6.4%. The sequence came from a man aged 40 to 70 with stage I lung adenocarcinoma. The material sequenced was peripheral blood, taken before any cancer treatment. This chain links TRBV28 with TRBJ2-1; 10 positions match TRBD2. This CDR3 is CASSFPGLAASGDEQFF. The CDR3 DNA reads TGTGCCAGCAGTTTTCCTGGACTAGCGGCATCCGGGGATGAGCAGTTCTTC.